These 29 T cell receptor beta chains originate from one sample sequenced in a study of blood T cell repertoires in COVID-19. Measured with immunoSEQ multiplex PCR; TCRdb has only the in-frame clones, and not every one. The sample consists of around 100,000 clones, almost 80% of them appearing once. Material: peripheral blood. The receptors were sampled from a man aged 65 to 85 with active or convalescent COVID-19.

This clone was seen a handful of times. The rearrangement joins TRBV7-6 to TRBJ2-5; the match to TRBD2 covers 12 bases. The CDR3 runs 15 residues. J gave up 2 bases and V 5 bases, and 3 bases lay outside the gene matches. Germline V gives CDR1 SGHVS, CDR2 FNYEAQ. The CDR3 here is CASSPLAGGQETQYF. The CDR3 region has the DNA TGTGCCAGCAGCCCACTAGCGGGAGGACAAGAGACCCAGTACTTC.

The chain employs TRBV9 and TRBJ2-7; the match to TRBD2 covers 11 bases. Trimming cost V 4 bases and J 4 bases; bases outside gene matches: 7. The germline gives CDR1 SGDLS, CDR2 YYNGEE. The CDR3 extends over 15 amino acids. The CDR3 here is CASSLSASGRYEQYF. The CDR3 coding sequence is TGTGCCAGCAGCCTTTCGGCTAGCGGGAGGTACGAGCAGTACTTC.

This clone is medium-sized in the sample. Additional DNA sequences in this sample encode the identical CDR3. The chain has TRBV27 and TRBJ2-6; D is perhaps TRBD2 (6 bases). V shed 3 bases and J shed 0 bases, with 12 bases lying between them. The CDR3 totals 17 residues. Germline lookup yields CDR1 MNHEY and CDR2 SMNVEV (reference sequence). CDR3 sequence reads: CASSFAGTFSGANVLTF. DNA for the CDR3: TGTGCCAGCAGTTTTGCGGGAACATTCTCTGGGGCCAACGTCCTGACTTTC. Full variable domain (missing parts from reference TRBV27 and TRBJ2-6): EAQVTQNPRYLITVTGKKLTVTCSQNMNHEYMSWYRQDPGLGLRQIYYSMNVEVTDKGDVPEGYKVSRKEKRNFPLILESPSPNQTSLYFCASSFAGTFSGANVLTFGAGSRLTVL.

V is TRBV19 and J is TRBJ2-5; 13 bases align to TRBD2. CDR1 and CDR2 from the germline V gene are LNHDA and SQIVND (reference sequence). The CDR3 is made up of 17 amino acids. J was trimmed by 0 bases and V by 5 bases; bases with no gene match: 6. The CDR3 loop reads CASSSGLAGMYQETQYF. CDR3 DNA: TGTGCCAGTAGTTCGGGACTAGCGGGGATGTACCAAGAGACCCAGTACTTC. The complete variable domain, with remaining parts taken from reference TRBV19 and TRBJ2-5, reads DGGITQSPKYLFRKEGQNVTLSCEQNLNHDAMYWYRQDPGQGLRLIYYSQIVNDFQKGDIAEGYSVSREKKESFPLTVTSAQKNPTAFYLCASSSGLAGMYQETQYFGPGTRLLVL.

The V call is TRBV7-2, the J call TRBJ1-2; 10 nucleotides align to TRBD1. This CDR3 region has 13 residues. CDR1 and CDR2 from the germline V gene are SGHTA and FQGNSA. Trimming removed 5 bases from V and 8 bases from J; junction bases left unmatched: 5. The chain's CDR3 is CASSPRQGAGYTF. The CDR3, as DNA: TGTGCCAGCAGCCCAAGACAGGGGGCCGGCTACACCTTC.

V is TRBV29-1 and J is TRBJ2-7; D might be TRBD1 (5 bases). Per the germline V gene, CDR1 is SQVTM and CDR2 is ANQGSEA. Trimming cost V 4 bases and J 2 bases, with 9 bases left between them. CDR3 length equals 12 residues. The CDR3 DNA reads as TGCAGCGTTGCCCAGGGAACCTACGAGCAGTACTTC. Protein sequence: CSVAQGTYEQYF.

The gene calls are TRBV2 and TRBJ2-2, with TRBD2 identical over 7 bases. Germline trimming cut 3 bases from V and 5 bases from J; bases unmatched to any gene: 6. The CDR3 covers 15 residues. Germline V gene sequence: CDR1 SNHLY, CDR2 FYNNEI. In DNA, the CDR3 is TGTGCCAGCAGTGAGGTCGCGGGAGATACCGGGGAGCTGTTTTTT. As protein: CASSEVAGDTGELFF.

V and J are TRBV20-1 and TRBJ2-3, with 9 bases that match TRBD1. CDR3 length: 13 residues. Germline assignment: CDR1 DFQATT and CDR2 SNEGSKA (reference sequence). V was clipped by 3 bases and J by 5 bases; unmatched bases: 3. This chain's CDR3 is CSASYRGRDTQYF. Here the CDR3 DNA reads TGCAGTGCTAGTTACAGGGGGCGAGATACGCAGTATTTT.

This chain connects TRBV6-1 to TRBJ2-7; 7 nucleotides line up with TRBD2. This CDR3 region has 16 residues. Germline assignment: CDR1 MNHNS and CDR2 SASEGT. V was pared by 1 base and J by 1 base, with 7 bases of the junction left unmatched. CDR3 coding DNA: TGTGCCAGCAGTGAAGAAGGGAGGGGAGGGTCCTACGAGCAGTACTTC. It yields the protein CASSEEGRGGSYEQYF.

The chain employs TRBV18 and TRBJ1-3, with D unresolved. The CDR3 is made up of 16 amino acids. Trimming pared 0 bases from V and 0 bases from J, leaving 9 bases between. Germline V lookup: CDR1 KGHSH, CDR2 LQKENI. DNA of the CDR3: TGTGCCAGCTCACCACCGAGGTTAGGCTCTGGAAACACCATATATTTT. Protein sequence: CASSPPRLGSGNTIYF. Full variable domain (rest looked up from reference TRBV18 and TRBJ1-3): NAGVMQNPRHLVRRRGQEARLRCSPMKGHSHVYWYRQLPEEGLKFMVYLQKENIIDESGMPKERFSAEFPKEGPSILRIQQVVRGDSAAYFCASSPPRLGSGNTIYFGEGSWLTVV.

The genes are TRBV12-3 or TRBV12-4 and TRBJ2-7, with D maybe TRBD2 (5 bases). V gave up 8 bases and J gave up 2 bases, with 10 bases separating them. This CDR3 has 12 amino acids. DNA of the CDR3: TGTGCCAGCGCGGGCCTCGCCTACGAGCAGTACTTC. As protein: CASAGLAYEQYF.

The V call is TRBV24-1, the J call TRBJ2-3, with TRBD1 matching 9 bases. CDR1 KGHDR and CDR2 SFDVKD come from the germline V gene. The CDR3 extends over 15 amino acids. V lost 7 bases and J lost 4; bases outside the gene matches: 8. CDR3 amino acids: CATRGGQGLSDTQYF. CDR3 sequence (DNA): TGTGCCACCAGAGGCGGACAGGGGTTATCAGATACGCAGTATTTT.

The chain couples TRBV19 to TRBJ1-4, with a tentative D call TRBD1 (6 bases). The V gene's germline CDR1 is LNHDA and CDR2 SQIVND (reference sequence). The CDR3 is made up of 13 amino acids. Trimming stripped 5 bases from V and 8 bases from J, with 12 bases between. CDR3 coding DNA: TGTGCCAGTAGTGCCCAGGGGAGAGAAAAACTGTTTTTT. Translation: CASSAQGREKLFF. The whole variable domain, filled in from reference TRBV19 and TRBJ1-4, reads DGGITQSPKYLFRKEGQNVTLSCEQNLNHDAMYWYRQDPGQGLRLIYYSQIVNDFQKGDIAEGYSVSREKKESFPLTVTSAQKNPTAFYLCASSAQGREKLFFGSGTQLSVL.

The rearrangement links TRBV24-1 to TRBJ1-1, with D uncertain. Germline CDR1 and CDR2: KGHDR and SFDVKD. This CDR3 is built from 14 residues. Trimming shortened V by 6 bases and J by 1 base, and 11 bases separated the two germline ends. The CDR3 sequence: CATSPPHGNTEAFF. In DNA, the CDR3 is TGTGCCACCAGTCCACCTCACGGGAACACTGAAGCTTTCTTT.

DNA for the CDR3: TGTGCCAGCAGTGAAATTAGGGGCCAAGAGACCCAGTACTTC. Encoded protein: CASSEIRGQETQYF. The V gene is TRBV6-1, the J gene TRBJ2-5; the D gene is possibly TRBD1 (5 bases). The germline V gene has CDR1 MNHNS and CDR2 SASEGT. The V and J ends lost 2 bases and 1 base respectively, with 8 bases between them. This CDR3 region has 14 residues.

J is TRBJ1-6 and V is TRBV27; 10 bases line up with TRBD1. The CDR3 runs to 15 residues. The V gene end was trimmed by 6 bases and the J gene end by 8 bases; junction bases not matched to a gene: 7. Germline V gives CDR1 MNHEY, CDR2 SMNVEV (reference sequence). CDR3: CASRAGTGVYSPLHF. Written as DNA, the CDR3 is TGTGCCAGCAGAGCCGGGACAGGGGTTTATTCACCCCTCCACTTT.

The chain is built from TRBV7-6 and TRBJ2-5, with D perhaps matching TRBD1 (5 bases). The CDR3 is 15 residues long. The V and J ends lost 5 bases and 4 bases respectively, with 17 bases between them. CDR1 and CDR2 (germline): SGHVS, FNYEAQ. The CDR3 DNA reads TGTGCCAGCAGCCCCCCAACAGGCGGCCGAGAGACCCAGTACTTC. Protein sequence: CASSPPTGGRETQYF.

The gene calls are TRBV24-1 and TRBJ2-2; 10 bases are shared with TRBD1. The CDR3 sequence is 16 residues long. The germline CDR1 and CDR2 sequences are KGHDR and SFDVKD. With V trimmed by 0 bases and J by 4 bases, 1 base remained unmatched. The CDR3 nucleotides read TGTGCCACCAGTGATTTGAGGACAGGGGGCACCGGGGAGCTGTTTTTT. Protein sequence: CATSDLRTGGTGELFF.

J is TRBJ1-2 and V is TRBV15; 7 bases are shared with TRBD1. Germline V gives CDR1 LNHNV, CDR2 YYDKDF (reference sequence). The CDR3 is made up of 13 amino acids. The J segment lost 4 bases and the V segment lost 1 base, leaving 0 bases of the junction unmatched. CDR3 sequence (DNA): TGTGCCACCAGCAGAGGGGACAGCTATGGCTACACCTTC. Protein product: CATSRGDSYGYTF. The whole variable domain, filled in from reference TRBV15 and TRBJ1-2, reads DAMVIQNPRYQVTQFGKPVTLSCSQTLNHNVMYWYQQKSSQAPKLLFHYYDKDFNNEADTPDNFQSRRPNTSFCFLDIRSPGLGDTAMYLCATSRGDSYGYTFGSGTRLTVV.

This chain uses TRBV7-6 with TRBJ2-2; 8 bases agree with TRBD2. CDR3 length: 15 residues. CDR1 is SGHVS, CDR2 FNYEAQ, per germline. V shed 5 bases and J 1 base; nucleotides not matched to a gene: 3. CDR3 amino acids: CASSKLAENTGELFF. CDR3 sequence (DNA): TGTGCCAGCAGCAAACTAGCGGAGAACACCGGGGAGCTGTTTTTT.

This clone appeared a single time. The V gene is TRBV7-2, the J gene TRBJ2-7, with D perhaps TRBD2 (5 bases). This CDR3 spans 13 amino acids. Trimming pared 4 bases from V and 1 base from J, leaving 8 bases between. CDR1 and CDR2 (germline): SGHTA, FQGNSA. CDR3 region: CASSSGVSYEQYF. For the CDR3, the DNA is TGTGCCAGCAGCTCCGGGGTATCCTACGAGCAGTACTTC.

The gene calls are TRBV6-2 or TRBV6-3 and TRBJ2-7; D is perhaps TRBD2 (6 bases). The CDR3 is 15 residues long. The V end lost 0 bases, the J end lost 2 bases, and 11 bases lay between the germline ends. Germline V gene sequence: CDR1 MNHEY, CDR2 SVGEGT. CDR3 amino acids: CASSYSGGVTYEQYF. For the CDR3, the DNA is TGTGCCAGCAGTTACTCCGGGGGAGTAACCTACGAGCAGTACTTC.

The chain uses TRBV18 and TRBJ2-5; a possible D gene is TRBD1 (6 bases). The CDR3 spans 14 residues. CDR1 KGHSH and CDR2 LQKENI come from the germline V gene. Trimming stripped 3 bases from V and 5 bases from J, with 13 bases between. The CDR3 loop is CASSPTGPEETQYF. The CDR3 nucleotides are TGTGCCAGCTCACCCACAGGGCCGGAGGAGACCCAGTACTTC.

In its sample, this clone was seen a few times. The chain joins TRBV5-4 to TRBJ2-3; a possible D gene is TRBD2 (7 bases). CDR1 SGHNT and CDR2 YYREEE come from the germline V gene (reference sequence). The germline V and J ends were trimmed by 2 bases and 6 bases, with 13 bases remaining between them. The CDR3 runs 14 residues. The CDR3 spells CASSFGRGLDTQYF. CDR3 nucleotide sequence: TGTGCCAGCAGCTTTGGGCGGGGGCTGGATACGCAGTATTTT.

This clone was observed once. The chain combines TRBV24-1 with TRBJ2-1, with TRBD1 identical over 7 bases. In germline, CDR1 is KGHDR, CDR2 SFDVKD. The CDR3 is 20 residues long. V lost 1 base and J lost 5; bases outside the gene matches: 19. Here the CDR3 reads CATSDFESQGEIKGHNEQFF. DNA for the CDR3: TGTGCCACCAGTGATTTTGAAAGTCAGGGGGAGATCAAGGGGCACAATGAGCAGTTCTTC.

The gene calls are TRBV4-3 and TRBJ2-3, with TRBD2 matching 8 bases. V lost 0 bases, J lost 2 bases, and 1 base stayed unmatched. The CDR3 runs to 15 residues. Per germline, CDR1 LGHNA and CDR2 YSLEER. Here the CDR3 DNA reads TGCGCCAGCAGCCAAGATAGCGGGATCACAGATACGCAGTATTTT. Translation: CASSQDSGITDTQYF.

V and J are TRBV5-1 and TRBJ2-3; the match to TRBD2 covers 8 bases. Germline CDR1 reads SGHRS; CDR2 reads YFSETQ. CDR3 size: 16 residues. The V gene end was trimmed by 0 bases and the J gene end by 4 bases; junction bases not matched to a gene: 7. CDR3 DNA sequence: TGCGCCAGCAGCTTGGCACCAGCGGGAGCGGCAGATACGCAGTATTTT. Protein product: CASSLAPAGAADTQYF.

The rearrangement links TRBV19 to TRBJ1-2; D is undetermined. The V gene lost 3 bases and the J gene lost 0 bases, with 17 bases spanning the gap. The CDR3 is made up of 17 amino acids. From germline, CDR1 is LNHDA and CDR2 SQIVND (reference sequence). The CDR3 region is CASSMASVSGTNYGYTF. The DNA of the CDR3 is TGTGCCAGTAGTATGGCCAGTGTATCCGGGACTAACTATGGCTACACCTTC.

This sequence joins TRBV11-2 and TRBJ1-1, with no clear D. Germline V CDR1 and CDR2: SGHAT, FQNNGV. Trimming shortened V by 5 bases and J by 6 bases, and 13 bases separated the two germline ends. The CDR3 is 13 amino acids. The CDR3 DNA sequence: TGTGCCAGCAGCGGTACCCGACGGGCTGAAGCTTTCTTT. Translating gives CASSGTRRAEAFF.